This is a list of T cell receptor beta chains from one sample in a study of blood T cell repertoires in COVID-19. Profiled with immunoSEQ multiplex PCR; TCRdb holds only in-frame clones, not every one. The table includes about 170,000 clones, around 87% detected once. The sequencing sample was made of peripheral blood. Source of these receptors: a woman at least 80 years old in a cohort sampled during active or convalescent COVID-19. CDR3s include the opening cysteine and the closing phenylalanine or tryptophan.

len: 16; v_gene: TRBV5-6; CDR3aa: CASSPLKGQANSPLHF
len: 15; v_gene: TRBV13; CDR3aa: CASSRLQGMEETQYF
len: 13; v_gene: TRBV18; CDR3aa: CASSPRPVTEAFF
len: 13; v_gene: TRBV6-5; CDR3aa: CASSSPTGYEQYF
len: 18; v_gene: TRBV27; CDR3aa: CASSDLSLDRPFNYGYTF
len: 16; v_gene: TRBV11-2; CDR3aa: CASSKSTSGSSGEQFF
len: 17; v_gene: TRBV7-9; CDR3aa: CASSTGQGMISNQPQHF
len: 15; v_gene: TRBV28; CDR3aa: CASSLGGGQSYGYTF
len: 11; v_gene: TRBV20-1; CDR3aa: CSARDYTEAFF
len: 14; v_gene: TRBV5-1; CDR3aa: CASSLAAGLGEAFF
len: 14; v_gene: TRBV30; CDR3aa: CAWNLGGAGNEQYF
len: 12; v_gene: TRBV4-3; CDR3aa: CASSHEGYEQFF
len: 16; v_gene: TRBV11-2; CDR3aa: CASSGQGLAGGLEQFF
len: 15; v_gene: TRBV10-1; CDR3aa: CASSGKGARTGELFF
len: 15; v_gene: TRBV10-1; CDR3aa: CASSGGGLNTGELFF
len: 16; v_gene: TRBV5-4; CDR3aa: CASSDTSGSHTDTQYF
len: 15; v_gene: TRBV19; CDR3aa: CASRPLEGAPTEAFF
len: 13; v_gene: TRBV28; CDR3aa: CASSLDSNYGYTF
len: 15; v_gene: TRBV28; CDR3aa: CASRTGTDSNQPQHF
len: 15; v_gene: TRBV7-6; CDR3aa: CASSLETGGLETQYF
len: 14; v_gene: TRBV7-9; CDR3aa: CASSLEGQGNGYTF
len: 19; v_gene: TRBV24-1; CDR3aa: CATSLPGLAGEDDTGELFF
len: 15; v_gene: TRBV11-3; CDR3aa: CASSSGRGSLYEQYF
len: 14; v_gene: TRBV20-1; CDR3aa: CSASFSGGNQPQHF
len: 13; v_gene: TRBV10-3; CDR3aa: CAIRRELGDTQYF